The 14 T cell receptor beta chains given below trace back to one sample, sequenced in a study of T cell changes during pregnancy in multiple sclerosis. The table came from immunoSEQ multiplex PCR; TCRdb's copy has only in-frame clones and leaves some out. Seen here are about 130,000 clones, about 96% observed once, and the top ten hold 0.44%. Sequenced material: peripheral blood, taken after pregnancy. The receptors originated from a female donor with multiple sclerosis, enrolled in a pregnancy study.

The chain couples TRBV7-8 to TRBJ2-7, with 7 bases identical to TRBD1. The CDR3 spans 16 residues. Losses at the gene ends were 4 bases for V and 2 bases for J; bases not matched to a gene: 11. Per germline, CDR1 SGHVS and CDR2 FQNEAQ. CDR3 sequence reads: CASSSVMTGPTYEQYF. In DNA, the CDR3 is TGTGCCAGCAGCTCCGTTATGACAGGGCCCACCTACGAGCAGTACTTC. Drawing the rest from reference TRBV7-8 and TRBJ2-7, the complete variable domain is GAGVSQSPRYKVAKRGQDVALRCDPISGHVSLFWYQQALGQGPEFLTYFQNEAQLDKSGLPSDRFFAERPEGSVSTLKIQRTQQEDSAVYLCASSSVMTGPTYEQYFGPGTRLTVT.

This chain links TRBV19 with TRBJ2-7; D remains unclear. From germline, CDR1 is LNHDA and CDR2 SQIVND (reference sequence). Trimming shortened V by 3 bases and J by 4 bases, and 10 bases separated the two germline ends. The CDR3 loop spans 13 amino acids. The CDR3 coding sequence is TGTGCCAGTAGTATGGTCGGAGCTTACGAGCAGTACTTC. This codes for CASSMVGAYEQYF.

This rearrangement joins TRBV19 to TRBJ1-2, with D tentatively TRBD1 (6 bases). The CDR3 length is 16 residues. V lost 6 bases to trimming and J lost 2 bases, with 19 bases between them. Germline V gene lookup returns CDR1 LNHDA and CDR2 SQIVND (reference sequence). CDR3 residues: CASSLTTGVRNYGYTF. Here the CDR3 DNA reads TGTGCCAGTAGCCTAACGACAGGAGTCCGAAACTATGGCTACACCTTC.

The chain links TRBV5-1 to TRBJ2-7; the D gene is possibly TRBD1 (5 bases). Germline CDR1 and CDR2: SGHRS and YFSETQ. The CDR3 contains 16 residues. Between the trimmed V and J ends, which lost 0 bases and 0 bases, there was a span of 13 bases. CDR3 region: CASSLGGLQSSYEQYF. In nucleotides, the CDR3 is TGCGCCAGCAGCTTGGGGGGCCTTCAGAGCTCCTACGAGCAGTACTTC.

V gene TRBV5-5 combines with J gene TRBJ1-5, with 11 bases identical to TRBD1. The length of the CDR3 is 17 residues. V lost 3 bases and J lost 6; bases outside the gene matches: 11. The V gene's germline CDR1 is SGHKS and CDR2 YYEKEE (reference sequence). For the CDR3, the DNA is TGTGCCAGCAGCTCCGGAATTGGGACAGGGGGAAGTCAGCCCCAGCATTTT. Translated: CASSSGIGTGGSQPQHF.

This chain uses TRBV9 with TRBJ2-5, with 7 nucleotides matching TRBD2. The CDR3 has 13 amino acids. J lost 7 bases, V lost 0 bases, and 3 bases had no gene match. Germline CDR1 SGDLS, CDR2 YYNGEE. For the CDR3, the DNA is TGTGCCAGCAGCGTAGAGGGGAGGGGGACCCAGTACTTC. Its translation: CASSVEGRGTQYF. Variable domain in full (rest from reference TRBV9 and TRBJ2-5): DSGVTQTPKHLITATGQRVTLRCSPRSGDLSVYWYQQSLDQGLQFLIQYYNGEERAKGNILERFSAQQFPDLHSELNLSSLELGDSALYFCASSVEGRGTQYFGPGTRLLVL.

CDR3 protein: CASSYSGPRNTEAFF. In DNA form, the CDR3 reads TGTGCCAGCAGTTACTCGGGCCCACGGAACACTGAAGCTTTCTTT. The rearrangement joins TRBV6-5 to TRBJ1-1; D not resolved. Trimming removed 0 bases from V and 1 base from J, with 9 bases in between. The CDR3 runs 15 residues. Germline V CDR1 and CDR2: MNHEY, SVGAGI.

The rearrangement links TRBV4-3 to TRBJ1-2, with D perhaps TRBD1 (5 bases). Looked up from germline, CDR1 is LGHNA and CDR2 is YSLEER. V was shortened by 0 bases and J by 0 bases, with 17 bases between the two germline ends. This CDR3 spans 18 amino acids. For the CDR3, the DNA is TGCGCCAGCAGCCAAGATCTGTCGGCCCAAGGGGCTAACTATGGCTACACCTTC. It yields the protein CASSQDLSAQGANYGYTF.

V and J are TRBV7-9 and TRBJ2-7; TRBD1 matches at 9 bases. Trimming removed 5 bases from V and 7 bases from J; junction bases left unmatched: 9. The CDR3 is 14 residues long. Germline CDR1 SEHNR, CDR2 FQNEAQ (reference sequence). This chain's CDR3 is CASSLTQGAKEQYF. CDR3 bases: TGTGCCAGCAGCCTAACACAGGGGGCGAAAGAGCAGTACTTC.

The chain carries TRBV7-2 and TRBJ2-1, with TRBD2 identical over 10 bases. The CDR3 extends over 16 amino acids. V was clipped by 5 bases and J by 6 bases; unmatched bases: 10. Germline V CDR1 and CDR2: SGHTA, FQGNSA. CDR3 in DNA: TGTGCCAGCAGCCCGAACCTAGCGGGAGCCGTCAATGAGCAGTTCTTC. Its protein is CASSPNLAGAVNEQFF.

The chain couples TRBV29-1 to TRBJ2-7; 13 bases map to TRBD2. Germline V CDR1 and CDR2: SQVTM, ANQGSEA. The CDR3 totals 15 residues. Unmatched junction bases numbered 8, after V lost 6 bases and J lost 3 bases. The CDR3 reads CSVVPGTSGVYEQYF. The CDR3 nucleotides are TGCAGCGTCGTACCCGGGACTAGCGGGGTCTACGAGCAGTACTTC.

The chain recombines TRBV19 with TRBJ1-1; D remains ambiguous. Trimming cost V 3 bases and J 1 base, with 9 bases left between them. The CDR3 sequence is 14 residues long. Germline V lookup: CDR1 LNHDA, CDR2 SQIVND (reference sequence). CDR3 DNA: TGTGCCAGTAGTATCCTGAAGCCGAACACTGAAGCTTTCTTT. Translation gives CASSILKPNTEAFF. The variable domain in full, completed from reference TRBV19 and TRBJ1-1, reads DGGITQSPKYLFRKEGQNVTLSCEQNLNHDAMYWYRQDPGQGLRLIYYSQIVNDFQKGDIAEGYSVSREKKESFPLTVTSAQKNPTAFYLCASSILKPNTEAFFGQGTRLTVV.

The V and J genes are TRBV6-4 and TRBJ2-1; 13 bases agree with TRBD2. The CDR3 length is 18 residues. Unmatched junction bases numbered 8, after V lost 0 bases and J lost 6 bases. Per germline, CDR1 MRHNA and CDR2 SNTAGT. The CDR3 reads CASSDSPGRTSGSNEQFF. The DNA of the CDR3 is TGTGCCAGCAGTGACTCCCCGGGGAGGACTAGCGGGAGCAATGAGCAGTTCTTC.

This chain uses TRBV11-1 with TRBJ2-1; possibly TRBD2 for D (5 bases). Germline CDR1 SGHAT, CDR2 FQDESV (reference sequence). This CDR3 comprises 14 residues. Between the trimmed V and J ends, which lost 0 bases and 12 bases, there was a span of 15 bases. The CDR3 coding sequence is TGTGCCAGCAGCTTAGCGGTACGAAGCGGCACGCAGTTCTTC. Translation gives CASSLAVRSGTQFF. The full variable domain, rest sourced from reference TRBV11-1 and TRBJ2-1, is EAEVAQSPRYKITEKSQAVAFWCDPISGHATLYWYRQILGQGPELLVQFQDESVVDDSQLPKDRFSAERLKGVDSTLKIQPAELGDSAMYLCASSLAVRSGTQFFGPGTRLTVL.